The TCR beta chain described here comes from a study of T cells in Graves' hyperthyroidism and ophthalmopathy. This CDR3 comprises 13 residues. Germline lookup yields CDR1 WSHSY and CDR2 SAAADI. Trimming left V 6 bases short and J 8 bases short, with 13 bases between. This clonotype was detected a few times. Amplified regions were TCR beta CDR3 sequences from RNA transcripts. Primed by the HTBI set, a first-round RT-PCR was run on the TCR CDR3. TCRdb fed the multiplex PCR reads into MiXCR, producing one record per CDR3 protein. The repertoire consists of 700,000 or so distinct CDR3 sequences, with around 15% occurring once and the leading ten covering 8.4%.

The chain employs TRBV10-2 and TRBJ2-2, with no clear D. The clonotype originates from a man aged 18 to 30 with Graves' hyperthyroidism. What was sequenced was blood. In DNA form, the CDR3 reads TGCGCCAGCAGGTTAACTTGGTCTGGGGAGCTGTTTTTT. This encodes CASRLTWSGELFF.